A selection of T cell receptor beta chains follows, all from one sample in a study of CD8 T cells in ankylosing spondylitis. One entry per CDR3 protein, called by TCRdb with MiXCR from the 5' RACE reads. The sample carries tens of thousands of distinct CDR3 sequences, less than 5.5% recorded once. The sequenced sample was blood, either unsorted or a sorted T cell fraction (not recorded which). Every receptor here comes from a female donor with ankylosing spondylitis or in good health (not recorded which). CDR3s include the opening cysteine and the closing phenylalanine or tryptophan. D genes are given only for firm matches. Some rows mark clone size as missing; the rest say once, few, many or name a class of expanded clone.

V: TRBV9; J: TRBJ1-3; D: .; size: medium-sized; CDR3: CASSATDSGNTIYF; DNA: TGTGCCAGCAGCGCGACCGACTCTGGAAACACCATATATTTT
V: TRBV9; J: TRBJ1-6; D: .; size: many; CDR3: CASSVAGDTSNSPLHF; DNA: TGTGCCAGCAGCGTAGCAGGGGATACCAGTAATTCACCCCTCCACTTT
V: TRBV9; J: TRBJ2-7; D: .; size: many; CDR3: CASSPLPQGRGGGQYF; DNA: TGTGCCAGCAGCCCCCTTCCTCAGGGGAGGGGGGGAGGGCAGTACTTC
V: TRBV9; J: TRBJ1-4; D: TRBD1; size: many; CDR3: CASSVGQGARNEKLFF; DNA: TGTGCCAGCAGCGTAGGACAGGGGGCCCGTAATGAAAAACTGTTTTTT
V: TRBV9; J: TRBJ2-5; D: .; size: many; CDR3: CASSVEMQETQYF; DNA: TGTGCCAGCAGCGTAGAAATGCAAGAGACCCAGTACTTC
V: TRBV9; J: TRBJ1-4; D: TRBD1; size: many; CDR3: CASSATGSEKLFF; DNA: TGTGCCAGCAGCGCGACAGGGAGTGAAAAACTGTTTTTT
V: TRBV9; J: TRBJ2-7; D: .; size: once; CDR3: CASSTQTGTTSSEQYF; DNA: TGTGCCAGCAGCACGCAGACCGGGACAACATCCTCCGAGCAGTACTTC
V: TRBV9; J: TRBJ2-6; D: .; size: many; CDR3: CASSITPSGANVLTF; DNA: TGTGCCAGCAGCATAACTCCCTCTGGGGCCAACGTCCTGACTTTC
V: TRBV9; J: TRBJ2-2; D: .; size: many; CDR3: CASSVFGTGELFF; DNA: TGTGCCAGCAGCGTCTTCGGCACCGGGGAGCTGTTTTTT
V: TRBV9; J: TRBJ2-1; D: .; size: many; CDR3: CASHRDSSSNEQFF; DNA: TGTGCCAGCCATCGGGACTCGAGTAGTAATGAGCAGTTCTTC
V: TRBV9; J: TRBJ2-6; D: .; size: few; CDR3: CASSSQGGSGANVLTF; DNA: TGTGCCAGCAGCTCCCAGGGGGGCTCTGGGGCCAACGTCCTGACTTTC
V: TRBV9; J: TRBJ2-7; D: .; size: medium-sized; CDR3: CASSLRVGGGEQYF; DNA: TGTGCCAGCAGCCTCCGTGTTGGGGGCGGAGAGCAGTACTTC
V: TRBV9; J: TRBJ1-6; D: .; size: few; CDR3: CASSVGSGGTPLHF; DNA: TGTGCCAGCAGCGTCGGATCAGGAGGGACCCCCCTCCACTTT
V: TRBV9; J: TRBJ2-7; D: TRBD1; size: many; CDR3: CASSVQGASYEQYF; DNA: TGTGCCAGCAGCGTACAGGGGGCGAGCTACGAGCAGTACTTC
V: TRBV9; J: TRBJ2-1; D: TRBD2; size: many; CDR3: CASSPRLAGVDSYNEQFF; DNA: TGTGCCAGCAGCCCGAGACTAGCGGGAGTTGATTCCTACAATGAGCAGTTCTTC
V: TRBV9; J: TRBJ2-7; D: .; size: many; CDR3: CASSPRGGLAESLYF; DNA: TGTGCCAGCAGCCCGAGAGGGGGACTGGCCGAGAGTCTGTACTTC
V: TRBV9; J: TRBJ2-7; D: TRBD2; size: .; CDR3: CASSSGGTSGYEQYF; DNA: TGTGCCAGCAGCTCTGGGGGGACTAGCGGTTACGAGCAGTACTTC
V: TRBV9; J: TRBJ2-3; D: .; size: many; CDR3: CASSVLATDTQYF; DNA: TGTGCCAGCAGCGTATTAGCGACAGATACGCAGTATTTT
V: TRBV9; J: TRBJ1-1; D: .; size: many; CDR3: CASSVVQSGSGNTEAFF; DNA: TGTGCCAGCAGCGTAGTCCAGTCCGGGAGTGGGAACACTGAAGCTTTCTTT
V: TRBV9; J: TRBJ2-1; D: .; size: few; CDR3: CASSPTSSYYNEQFF; DNA: TGTGCCAGCAGCCCTACTAGCAGCTACTACAATGAGCAGTTCTTC
V: TRBV9; J: TRBJ2-7; D: .; size: many; CDR3: CASSRDFAYEQYF; DNA: TGTGCCAGCAGCAGGGACTTCGCCTACGAGCAGTACTTC
V: TRBV9; J: TRBJ2-7; D: TRBD2; size: medium-sized; CDR3: CASSVLSWGGEQYF; DNA: TGTGCCAGCAGCGTATTGTCTTGGGGGGGGGAGCAGTACTTC
V: TRBV24-1; J: TRBJ1-2; D: .; size: many; CDR3: CATSVGGLYGYTF; DNA: TGTGCCACCAGTGTCGGGGGTCTTTATGGCTACACCTTC
V: TRBV9; J: TRBJ2-1; D: .; size: many; CDR3: CASSESVAQTDGDEQFF; DNA: TGTGCCAGCAGCGAATCGGTGGCCCAAACCGACGGGGATGAGCAGTTCTTC
V: TRBV9; J: TRBJ2-5; D: .; size: many; CDR3: CASSPGVGQETQYF; DNA: TGTGCCAGCAGCCCCGGGGTAGGGCAAGAGACCCAGTACTTC
V: TRBV9; J: TRBJ2-7; D: .; size: many; CDR3: CASSVGGSEQYF; DNA: TGTGCCAGCAGCGTGGGGGGATCCGAGCAGTACTTC